This TCR beta chain is from a study of OX40 agonist ivuxolimab in advanced cancers. Study results and limitations: Some nonresponders additionally presented with little normalized T-cell clonal expansion.

This clone was observed a few times. No antigen is known for it. This CDR3 has 15 amino acids. The V and J ends lost 6 bases and 3 bases, in that order; junction bases with no gene match: 9. CDR1 and CDR2 (germline): MNHEY, SMNVEV (reference sequence). Profiling relied on immunoSEQ multiplex PCR, and the TCRdb table lists in-frame clones only, not all of them. The sample yields 60,000 or so clones, over 80% seen once. The sequencing used CD4+ or CD8+ T cells sorted from blood, collected in a trial of the OX40 agonist ivuxolimab. The sequence was collected from an adult with an advanced solid tumor such as melanoma, head and neck, liver or kidney cancer. V usage is TRBV27 and J usage is TRBJ1-2; 8 nucleotides align to TRBD1. CDR3 in DNA: TGTGCCAGCAGCTACTTCGGGACAGGATACTATGGCTACACCTTC. It translates to CASSYFGTGYYGYTF.